This TCR beta chain originates from a study of regulatory T cells in long-lasting Graves disease. For TCR beta, libraries came from iRepertoire HTBI primers and Arm-PCR of CDR3 regions. A single record per CDR3 protein comes from TCRdb applying MiXCR to the multiplex PCR reads. The data hold about 340,000 distinct CDR3 sequences, with less than 20% observed a single time. Regarding the study as a whole: Among samples with persistent disease, TRBV28, TRBJ1-2 and TRBJ2-5 were favored.

This clonotype turned up a few times. The antigen remains undetermined. Stated time point: persistent/refractory GD, antithyroid drugs over 5 years with positive TRAb. Generation of the TCR library employed RNA extracted from PBMCs. Xi'an, China, was home to the endocrinology department that provided patients. V shed 1 base and J shed 2 bases, with 8 bases lying between them. Germline V gives CDR1 SGHVS, CDR2 FNYEAQ. The CDR3 is 15 residues long. The TCR sequence derives from a female donor with Graves disease. The starting material was peripheral blood mononuclear cells (PBMCs), obtained when the disease was refractory, from a patient treated with antithyroid drugs. V is TRBV7-6 and J is TRBJ1-4, with TRBD1 as a possible D gene (5 bases). CDR3 sequence (DNA): TGTGCCAGCAGCTTAGTAGGGGCGACTAATGAAAAACTGTTTTTT. Its translation: CASSLVGATNEKLFF.